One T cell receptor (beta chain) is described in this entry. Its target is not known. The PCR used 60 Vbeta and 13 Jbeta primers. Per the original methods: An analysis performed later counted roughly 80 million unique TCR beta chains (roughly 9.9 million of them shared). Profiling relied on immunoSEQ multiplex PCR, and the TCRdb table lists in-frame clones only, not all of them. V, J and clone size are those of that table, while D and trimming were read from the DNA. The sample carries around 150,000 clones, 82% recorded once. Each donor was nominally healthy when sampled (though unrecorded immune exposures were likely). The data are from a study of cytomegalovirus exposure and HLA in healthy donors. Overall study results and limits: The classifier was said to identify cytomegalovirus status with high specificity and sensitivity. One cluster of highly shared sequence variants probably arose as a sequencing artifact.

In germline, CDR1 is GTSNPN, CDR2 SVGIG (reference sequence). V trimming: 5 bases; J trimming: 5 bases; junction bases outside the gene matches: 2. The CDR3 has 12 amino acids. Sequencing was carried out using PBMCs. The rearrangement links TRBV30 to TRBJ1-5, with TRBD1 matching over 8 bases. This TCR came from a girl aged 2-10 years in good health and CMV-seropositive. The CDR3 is CAWGQGHQPQHF. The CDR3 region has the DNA TGTGCCTGGGGACAGGGACATCAGCCCCAGCATTTT.